This T cell receptor (beta chain) was observed in a study of early T cells in non-severe SARS-CoV-2 infection. Trimming at V came to 3 bases and at J to 0 bases, leaving 2 bases not matched to a gene. This CDR3 has 15 amino acids. Looked up from germline, CDR1 is LNHNV and CDR2 is YYDKDF (reference sequence). This clonotype was found many times. Each CDR3 protein is one row after TCRdb ran MiXCR on the 5' RACE reads. The repertoire holds about 80,000 distinct CDR3 sequences, with about 11% as singletons. This TCR was sampled from an adult who was a healthcare worker with PCR-confirmed SARS-CoV-2 infection or an uninfected control (not recorded which). Sequencing was carried out using whole blood. V usage is TRBV15 and J usage is TRBJ1-5; 7 bases agree with TRBD1. The CDR3 nucleotides are TGTGCCACCAGCAGGGGGACAGTTAGCAATCAGCCCCAGCATTTT. This sequence encodes CATSRGTVSNQPQHF.